A single sample gave rise to the 12 T cell receptor beta chains below, sequenced in a study of beta chain features in type 1 diabetes. Expressed TCRB transcripts were sequenced because the isolated RNA had all been reverse transcribed beforehand. Method: immunoSEQ multiplex PCR; TCRdb's copy keeps in-frame clones and lacks some. The data contain over 65,000 clones, under 35% of them seen just once; the ten biggest clones take up 0.4% to 0.55%. Sequenced input: stem cell memory CD4+ T cells from blood. Receptor source: a woman aged 18-29 years in good health.

The chain joins TRBV19 to TRBJ1-5; 8 nucleotides agree with TRBD1. The germline V gene has CDR1 LNHDA and CDR2 SQIVND (reference sequence). With 6 bases clipped from V and 0 bases from J, the junction kept 13 bases outside the gene matches. CDR3 length equals 18 residues. CDR3 nucleotide sequence: TGTGCCAGTAGCCCGGGCAGGGGGCGAGGAGGTAGCAATCAGCCCCAGCATTTT. This gives the protein CASSPGRGRGGSNQPQHF.

This CDR3 is CAFFPPFGRAAETQYF. The CDR3 DNA is TGTGCCTTTTTTCCCCCCTTCGGGAGGGCCGCCGAGACCCAGTACTTC. The chain has TRBV30 and TRBJ2-5; 8 positions agree with TRBD2. V shed 7 bases and J 5 bases; nucleotides not matched to a gene: 18. CDR1 GTSNPN and CDR2 SVGIG come from the germline V gene (reference sequence). The CDR3 has 16 residues.

The chain uses TRBV7-2 and TRBJ2-7, with TRBD1 as a possible D gene (6 bases). V lost 5 bases and J lost 0, with 11 bases in between. The CDR3 has 14 amino acids. Germline V gene data show CDR1 as SGHTA and CDR2 as FQGNSA. This chain's CDR3 is CASSPQGTSYEQYF. In nucleotides, the CDR3 is TGTGCCAGCAGCCCTCAGGGGACCTCCTACGAGCAGTACTTC.

This clone was detected only a few times. J is TRBJ2-5 and V is TRBV9; D is possibly TRBD2 (6 bases). The germline V gene has CDR1 SGDLS and CDR2 YYNGEE. V lost 4 bases and J 1 base, leaving 11 bases between the germline ends. The CDR3 spans 14 residues. The CDR3 nucleotides read TGTGCCAGCAGCTTCGGGACTGCCCAAGAGACCCAGTACTTC. The encoded protein is CASSFGTAQETQYF. The variable domain in full, completed from reference TRBV9 and TRBJ2-5, reads DSGVTQTPKHLITATGQRVTLRCSPRSGDLSVYWYQQSLDQGLQFLIQYYNGEERAKGNILERFSAQQFPDLHSELNLSSLELGDSALYFCASSFGTAQETQYFGPGTRLLVL.

V is TRBV7-9 and J is TRBJ1-2, with D unclear. This CDR3 has 11 residues. V shed 6 bases and J shed 8 bases, with 10 bases lying between them. The germline CDR1 and CDR2 sequences are SEHNR and FQNEAQ (reference sequence). The CDR3 bases are TGTGCCAGCAGGCCCCCGGGGGGCTACACCTTC. Its protein is CASRPPGGYTF.

This clone occurred a few times. The rearrangement links TRBV7-2 to TRBJ2-6, with 8 positions matching TRBD1. Trimming at V came to 2 bases and at J to 1 base, leaving 7 bases not matched to a gene. Germline loops: CDR1 SGHTA, CDR2 FQGNSA. The CDR3 extends over 18 amino acids. CDR3 in DNA: TGTGCCAGCAGCTTAAGGGACAGGCCTACATCTGGGGCCAACGTCCTGACTTTC. Translated: CASSLRDRPTSGANVLTF.

The chain couples TRBV7-3 to TRBJ1-1, with TRBD1 as a possible D gene (5 bases). Germline-derived CDR1 and CDR2 are SGHTA and FQGTGA. The CDR3 length is 15 residues. V was pared by 10 bases and J by 0 bases, with 18 bases between. CDR3 amino acids: CATPWGGIMNTEAFF. In DNA, the CDR3 is TGTGCCACCCCCTGGGGGGGGATTATGAACACTGAAGCTTTCTTT.

V gene TRBV5-1 combines with J gene TRBJ2-1; 9 bases align to TRBD2. Trimming took 4 bases from V and 5 from J; bases not matched to a gene: 13. The CDR3 totals 17 residues. Germline V gene lookup returns CDR1 SGHRS and CDR2 YFSETQ. DNA of the CDR3: TGCGCCAGCAGCGGAGGACCGGGACTAGCCCACAACAATGAGCAGTTCTTC. Protein sequence: CASSGGPGLAHNNEQFF.

The rearrangement links TRBV9 to TRBJ2-2; D unresolved. The ends were cut back, 0 bases at V and 5 bases at J, with 11 bases in the middle. The CDR3 covers 15 residues. The V gene's germline CDR1 is SGDLS and CDR2 YYNGEE. CDR3 sequence: CASSVDAFSTGELFF. As DNA, the CDR3 is TGTGCCAGCAGCGTAGACGCGTTCTCGACCGGGGAGCTGTTTTTT.

This clone was counted between two and nine times. The junction departs from the called germline gene at one end, perhaps through a read error. CDR3 protein: CASREAETSSGNTIYF. The CDR3 nucleotides read TGTGCCAGCAGAGAAGCAGAAACTAGCTCTGGAAACACCATATATTTT. The rearrangement links TRBV2 to TRBJ1-3; unclear D gene. This CDR3 is built from 16 residues. Per germline, CDR1 SNHLY and CDR2 FYNNEI.

The chain has TRBV27 and TRBJ2-3; a weak D match, TRBD1 (6 bases). V shed 6 bases and J shed 6 bases, with 13 bases lying between them. The germline V gene has CDR1 MNHEY and CDR2 SMNVEV (reference sequence). The CDR3 sequence is 13 residues long. The CDR3: CASRFRGWDTQYF. The DNA of the CDR3 is TGTGCCAGCAGATTCAGGGGTTGGGATACGCAGTATTTT.

A few counts support this clone. The gene calls are TRBV7-2 and TRBJ1-1; D is possibly TRBD1 (6 bases). There are 13 residues in the CDR3. Germline V gives CDR1 SGHTA, CDR2 FQGNSA. Trimming cost V 5 bases and J 1 base, with 8 bases left between them. Here the CDR3 reads CASSAQGNTEAFF. The CDR3 nucleotides read TGTGCCAGCAGCGCACAGGGGAACACTGAAGCTTTCTTT.